The 8 T cell receptor beta chains in this list originate from one sample, sequenced in a study of shared clonotypes between healthy human individuals. Here immunoSEQ multiplex PCR was the method, and the copy in TCRdb shows in-frame clones only, minus some. The sample shows about 490,000 clones, around 79% of them seen only once. The sample taken for sequencing was PBMCs. The receptors were gathered from a woman between 40 and 50 years old in good health. Some clones in this sample may be carry-over from other donors' samples.

V usage is TRBV6-1 and J usage is TRBJ1-1, with D possibly TRBD1 on 6 matching bases. Per germline, CDR1 MNHNS and CDR2 SASEGT. The CDR3 loop spans 12 amino acids. Trimming took off 6 bases at V and 1 base at J, with 6 bases between the two ends. CDR3 coding DNA: TGTGCCAGCAGGGACAGGAACACTGAAGCTTTCTTT. This gives the protein CASRDRNTEAFF.

This clone was detected only once. The genes are TRBV2 and TRBJ2-3, with TRBD2 as a possible D gene (5 bases). CDR3 length: 15 residues. CDR1 SNHLY and CDR2 FYNNEI come from the germline V gene. V lost 6 bases to trimming and J lost 1 base, with 14 bases between them. CDR3 region: CASSVLRRGTDTQYF. CDR3 coding DNA: TGTGCCAGCAGCGTCTTACGGCGGGGCACAGATACGCAGTATTTT.

This clone was picked up a small number of times. With a much larger clone just one base away, this may be a read error. The chain links TRBV5-4 to TRBJ2-5; D is perhaps TRBD1 (6 bases). The germline V gene encodes CDR1 SGHNT and CDR2 YYREEE (reference sequence). The CDR3 totals 13 residues. V lost 2 bases and J 3 bases, leaving 8 bases between the germline ends. The CDR3 reads CASSFAGEETQYF. For the CDR3, the DNA is TGTGCCAGCAGCTTCGCAGGGGAAGAGACCCAGTACTTC.

The table lists this clone with a few counts. The chain employs TRBV10-2 and TRBJ1-1; D perhaps matches TRBD1 (5 bases). V was clipped by 2 bases and J by 2 bases, with 9 bases between them. Germline V lookup: CDR1 WSHSY, CDR2 SAAADI. This CDR3 has 14 amino acids. The CDR3 sequence is CASSEGAANTEAFF. DNA for the CDR3: TGCGCCAGCAGTGAGGGGGCAGCCAACACTGAAGCTTTCTTT.

The gene calls are TRBV7-2 and TRBJ2-3, with D possibly matching TRBD1 (5 bases). CDR3 length: 13 residues. Germline V gene sequence: CDR1 SGHTA, CDR2 FQGNSA. V was cut by 4 bases and J by 1 base, with 6 bases left in between. DNA for the CDR3: TGTGCCAGCAGCTGGGGCGGCACAGATACGCAGTATTTT. It specifies CASSWGGTDTQYF. Full variable domain (outside the CDR3, taken from reference TRBV7-2 and TRBJ2-3): GAGVSQSPSNKVTEKGKDVELRCDPISGHTALYWYRQSLGQGLEFLIYFQGNSAPDKSGLPSDRFSAERTGGSVSTLTIQRTQQEDSAVYLCASSWGGTDTQYFGPGTRLTVL.

The rearrangement uses TRBV5-5 and TRBJ2-2, with a tentative D call TRBD1 (5 bases). The V end was cut by 1 base, the J end by 5 bases, with 6 bases between. Looked up from germline, CDR1 is SGHKS and CDR2 is YYEKEE (reference sequence). The CDR3 is 13 amino acids. For the CDR3, the DNA is TGTGCCAGCAGCTTGAAGGGGACCGGGGAGCTGTTTTTT. This encodes CASSLKGTGELFF.

The chain recombines TRBV9 with TRBJ2-5; 7 nucleotides agree with TRBD2. Trimming at V came to 4 bases and at J to 5 bases, leaving 14 bases not matched to a gene. This CDR3 is 16 amino acids long. Germline V CDR1 and CDR2: SGDLS, YYNGEE. This CDR3 reads CASSPPPGRELETQYF. CDR3 DNA sequence: TGTGCCAGCAGCCCCCCCCCGGGGCGGGAGCTGGAGACCCAGTACTTC.

The V call is TRBV19, the J call TRBJ2-1; 7 bases are a match to TRBD1. The trim removed 0 bases at V and 6 bases at J, leaving 2 bases unmatched. The CDR3 loop spans 14 amino acids. The germline V gene has CDR1 LNHDA and CDR2 SQIVND (reference sequence). The CDR3 sequence: CASSIDRDSNEQFF. Written as DNA, the CDR3 is TGTGCCAGTAGTATAGATCGGGACAGCAATGAGCAGTTCTTC.